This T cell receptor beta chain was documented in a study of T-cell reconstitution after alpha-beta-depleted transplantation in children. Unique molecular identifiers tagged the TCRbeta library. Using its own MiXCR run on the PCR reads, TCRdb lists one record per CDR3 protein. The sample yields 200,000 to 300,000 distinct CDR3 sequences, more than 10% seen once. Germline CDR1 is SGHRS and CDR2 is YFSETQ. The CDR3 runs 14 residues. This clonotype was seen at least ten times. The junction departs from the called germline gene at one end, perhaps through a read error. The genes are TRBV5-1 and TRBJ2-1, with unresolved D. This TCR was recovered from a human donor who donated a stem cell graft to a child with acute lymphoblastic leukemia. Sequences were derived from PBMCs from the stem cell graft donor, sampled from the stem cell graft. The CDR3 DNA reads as TGCGCCAGCAGGTTGGACGCGAGATACAATGAGCAGTTCTTC. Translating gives CASRLDARYNEQFF.